A selection of T cell receptor beta chains follows, all from one sample in a study of beta chain features in type 1 diabetes. Repertoires were generated with immunoSEQ multiplex PCR, while TCRdb's copy carries only in-frame clones and drops some. The sample contains some 150,000 clones, 48% of which appear only once. The specimen sequenced was Tregs from blood. These receptors all come from a man between 18 and 35 years old in good health. The conserved cysteine and the conserved F or W are not part of the CDR3 here. The D gene is left open where the match is weak. Part of the rows lack a size; the others show once, few, many or a class for expanded clones.

>NA|NA|12|TRBV2
ASSGNRVNTEAF
>NA|NA|14|TRBV19
ASSDAGGGSYNEQF
>NA|few|12|TRBV6-5
ASRTGGLSYEQY
>NA|few|12|TRBV2
ASSERGVPYEQY
>TRBD1|NA|15|TRBV5-1
ASAPGQGALAYNEQF
>NA|once|11|TRBV2
ASRRTEGYEQY
>TRBD1|NA|13|TRBV19
ASSRVGTDYYGYT
>NA|few|15|TRBV5-6
ASSFPSYRAEDYGYT
>TRBD1|NA|14|TRBV5-5
ASSPETGMYNSPLH
>NA|few|13|TRBV30
AWSVAGIYYNEQF
>TRBD1|NA|13|TRBV6-5
ASSYFGTGWDEQY
>NA|NA|13|TRBV28
ASSTRTGFNQPQH
>NA|few|11|TRBV6-1
ASGRGTTGELF
>NA|NA|11|TRBV11-2
ASSLVKQHEQY
>TRBD2|NA|14|TRBV4-1
ASSRTTSGSQETQY
>TRBD2|NA|14|TRBV6-6
ASSSILAGTTYEQY
>NA|NA|12|TRBV5-4
ASSPLTQAYEQY
>TRBD1|once|15|TRBV10-1
ASGGQGRPHSNQPQH
>TRBD1|NA|14|TRBV7-9
ASSLSTGGADYGYT
>TRBD1|NA|10|TRBV7-9
ASSRTGDEQY
>TRBD1|NA|16|TRBV27
ASSQVETGWKNTGELF
>NA|NA|15|TRBV7-2
ASSLVVVGVSSYEQY
>NA|few|16|TRBV7-8
ASSQSSYGLRNSYEQY
>TRBD1|few|18|TRBV4-3
ASSRVAGTGTGSGANVLT
>TRBD2|NA|9|TRBV6-5
ASGRASEQY
>TRBD2|NA|15|TRBV7-8
ASSFVPSGGAIKTQY
>NA|NA|12|TRBV9
ASSARGTSYEQY
>TRBD2|few|14|TRBV9
ASSVGVSGGPSEQF
>NA|NA|11|TRBV10-3
AISGADEYGYT
>TRBD1|NA|10|TRBV5-1
ASSWTGIGYT
>NA|NA|11|TRBV18
ASSDGLNTEAF
>TRBD2|NA|13|TRBV6-6
ASSYSPGGVNTQY
>TRBD2|few|13|TRBV25-1
ASSPLAGGWDTQY
>NA|few|12|TRBV7-9
ASSWQGSANIQY
>NA|once|7|TRBV20-1
SAAPGQY
>TRBD1|NA|14|TRBV7-2
ASSQPGTGVLKGAF
>TRBD1|NA|13|TRBV5-4
ASSPGTGNFYEQY
>TRBD1|NA|16|TRBV5-5
ASSLAGTGGLYVYGYT
>NA|few|11|TRBV11-1
ASSFPGADTQY
>NA|NA|14|TRBV6-6
ASSHTDRFLSYGYT
>TRBD2|NA|14|TRBV7-3
ASSLSSGGTTGELF
>NA|NA|13|TRBV7-2
ASSPQEGGMYEQY
>NA|NA|12|TRBV5-1
ASSLQGTNYGYT
>TRBD1|NA|13|TRBV6-5
ASEINRGQETEAF
>NA|NA|11|TRBV7-9
ASSFTQGRELF
>NA|once|13|TRBV29-1
SVEDPWHSGNTIY
>NA|NA|12|TRBV6-6
ASSLAVGSYEQY
>TRBD1|NA|13|TRBV19
ASSGRDRGVSEQY
>NA|NA|11|TRBV6-5
ASSYSRENIQY
>NA|NA|12|TRBV7-9
ASSSWLGATEAF
>TRBD1|NA|16|TRBV5-5
ASSHGQGRLYSNQPQH
>NA|few|13|TRBV19
ASSIVSGQGTEQF
>TRBD2|few|13|TRBV29-1
SVEDGGSRINEQF